This T cell receptor beta chain was sequenced during a study of graft-versus-host responses after intestinal transplantation. With approximately 200,000 irradiated, violet-dye-labeled stimulator cells, approximately 200,000 CFSE-labeled responder cells were plated. Post-reaction sorting isolated proliferating CFSE-low CD3+CD4+ and CD3+CD8+ responders. Trimming cost V 2 bases and J 1 base, with 9 bases left between them. The CDR3 consists of 15 residues. Germline V lookup: CDR1 MNHNS, CDR2 SASEGT. Sequencing used immunoSEQ multiplex PCR; TCRdb keeps in-frame clones, though not all of them. The sample shows about 15,000 clones, 30% to 40% of them seen only once. Study-level points and caveats: Those patients showing graft-donor T cell macrochimerism displayed high graft-versus-host to host-versus-graft clonal ratios in allografts. The marrow of recipients harbored GvH clones, and ileum or blood showed some of them first.

The chain couples TRBV6-1 to TRBJ2-1, with TRBD1 as a possible D gene (6 bases). This receptor was identified in a human patient who received an intestinal transplant. Sample: alloreactive CD8+ T cells from a mixed lymphocyte reaction culture, taken before intestinal transplant. Subset meaning: CFSE-low proliferating T cells sorted from approximately 6-day pre-transplant mixed lymphocyte reaction (GvH or HvG direction). In DNA, the CDR3 is TGTGCCAGCAGTGAAAGACAGGCTTCCTACAATGAGCAGTTCTTC. It translates to CASSERQASYNEQFF.